The following is a T cell receptor beta chain sequence with its context. The assay was immunoSEQ multiplex PCR, and TCRdb's table has in-frame clones only and misses some. The sample consists of around 18,000 clones, around 87% of them appearing once. The data originate from a study of T cell clones after liver transplantation. CDR1 and CDR2 (germline): LNHDA, SQIVND (reference sequence). V was trimmed by 1 base and J by 5 bases, leaving 5 bases between them. The CDR3 totals 13 residues. V and J are TRBV19 and TRBJ1-4, with D hard to call. This specimen was CD8+ T cells from blood, taken approximately 45 months after liver transplant. The origin of this receptor is a human patient who received a liver transplant. Some T cells may be provided by the graft donor. CDR3 in DNA: TGTGCCAGTAGTATAGCACTAAATGAAAAACTGTTTTTT. Translated: CASSIALNEKLFF.